A single sample is the source of the 9 T cell receptor beta chains below, sequenced in a study of PD-L1 blockade in urothelial cancer. Time point indicated: pretreatment peripheral blood. Assay used: immunoSEQ multiplex PCR; TCRdb lists only in-frame clones, some missing. Of roughly 52,000 clones listed, roughly 84% are singletons. This material consisted of PBMCs, taken around atezolizumab (anti-PD-L1) treatment. The receptors were sampled from a man in his fifties or sixties with urothelial cancer.

The chain recombines TRBV14 with TRBJ2-7, with TRBD1 as a possible D gene (6 bases). CDR1 SGHDN and CDR2 FVKESK come from the germline V gene. The CDR3 totals 21 residues. V was clipped by 1 base and J by 4 bases, with 32 bases between them. CDR3 loop: CASSQGTRWAQIGGRDYEQYF. Here the CDR3 DNA reads TGTGCCAGCAGCCAAGGGACTCGATGGGCACAAATAGGGGGAAGGGATTACGAGCAGTACTTC.

The chain is built from TRBV7-6 and TRBJ1-1, with 7 bases aligning to TRBD1. The J segment lost 0 bases and the V segment lost 2 bases, leaving 3 bases of the junction unmatched. The CDR3 runs 15 residues. Germline CDR1 SGHVS, CDR2 FNYEAQ. Written as DNA, the CDR3 is TGTGCCAGCAGCTTAAGACAGGGTTTGAACACTGAAGCTTTCTTT. This sequence encodes CASSLRQGLNTEAFF.

In its sample, this clone was seen once. The chain combines TRBV5-6 with TRBJ2-5, with TRBD1 as a possible D gene (6 bases). Germline CDR1 SGHDT, CDR2 YYEEEE. With 5 bases removed from V and 5 bases from J, the gap between germline ends came to 10 bases. The length of the CDR3 is 12 residues. CDR3 DNA sequence: TGTGCCAGCAGTTACAGGGTGGAGACCCAGTACTTC. Protein: CASSYRVETQYF.

This clone occurred once. The chain employs TRBV6-5 and TRBJ2-1; D might be TRBD1 (6 bases). CDR1 and CDR2 from the germline V gene are MNHEY and SVGAGI. Trimming removed 1 base from V and 8 bases from J, with 9 bases in between. This CDR3 has 13 amino acids. The CDR3 DNA follows: TGTGCCAGCAGTTACTTGGGGGCTTATGAGCAGTTCTTC. Translated, it gives CASSYLGAYEQFF.

The V call is TRBV10-1, the J call TRBJ2-2, with D possibly TRBD2 on 5 matching bases. Germline-derived CDR1 and CDR2 are WNHNN and SYGVQD (reference sequence). The length of the CDR3 is 14 residues. V lost 6 bases and J 0 bases, leaving 8 bases between the germline ends. The CDR3 nucleotides are TGCGCCAGCAGGAGGGAGACGAACACCGGGGAGCTGTTTTTT. It codes for CASRRETNTGELFF.

The rearrangement joins TRBV18 to TRBJ1-2, with 7 nucleotides matching TRBD1. The J segment lost 1 base and the V segment lost 6 bases, leaving 11 bases of the junction unmatched. The CDR3 contains 16 residues. Germline V gene data show CDR1 as KGHSH and CDR2 as LQKENI. The CDR3 loop reads CASSYMTGPLNYGYTF. The CDR3 DNA is TGTGCCAGCTCCTACATGACAGGGCCCCTTAACTATGGCTACACCTTC.

This chain uses TRBV6-1 with TRBJ1-2, with TRBD1 matching 9 bases. The CDR3 extends over 14 amino acids. J gave up 5 bases and V 6 bases, and 7 bases lay outside the gene matches. Germline V gives CDR1 MNHNS, CDR2 SASEGT. CDR3 loop: CASSVGTGNYGYTF. The CDR3, as DNA: TGTGCCAGCAGCGTTGGGACAGGGAATTATGGCTACACCTTC.

This clone was counted between two and nine times. The chain employs TRBV19 and TRBJ2-1; 12 bases match TRBD2. V lost 4 bases and J lost 9; bases outside the gene matches: 10. CDR1 is LNHDA, CDR2 SQIVND, per germline (reference sequence). This CDR3 has 16 amino acids. CDR3 in DNA: TGTGCCAGTAGTAGGATACTAGCGGGGGGTCTTGGTGAGCAGTTCTTC. Translation: CASSRILAGGLGEQFF.

The rearrangement links TRBV5-1 to TRBJ2-5; 9 positions match TRBD1. Germline values: CDR1 SGHRS, CDR2 YFSETQ. This CDR3 comprises 18 residues. J was trimmed by 2 bases and V by 0 bases; bases with no gene match: 11. CDR3 DNA sequence: TGCGCCAGCAGCTTGGTAGGGACAGGGTATAGCGTGCAAGAGACCCAGTACTTC. This encodes CASSLVGTGYSVQETQYF. Full variable domain (outside the CDR3, taken from reference TRBV5-1 and TRBJ2-5): KAGVTQTPRYLIKTRGQQVTLSCSPISGHRSVSWYQQTPGQGLQFLFEYFSETQRNKGNFPGRFSGRQFSNSRSEMNVSTLELGDSALYLCASSLVGTGYSVQETQYFGPGTRLLVL.